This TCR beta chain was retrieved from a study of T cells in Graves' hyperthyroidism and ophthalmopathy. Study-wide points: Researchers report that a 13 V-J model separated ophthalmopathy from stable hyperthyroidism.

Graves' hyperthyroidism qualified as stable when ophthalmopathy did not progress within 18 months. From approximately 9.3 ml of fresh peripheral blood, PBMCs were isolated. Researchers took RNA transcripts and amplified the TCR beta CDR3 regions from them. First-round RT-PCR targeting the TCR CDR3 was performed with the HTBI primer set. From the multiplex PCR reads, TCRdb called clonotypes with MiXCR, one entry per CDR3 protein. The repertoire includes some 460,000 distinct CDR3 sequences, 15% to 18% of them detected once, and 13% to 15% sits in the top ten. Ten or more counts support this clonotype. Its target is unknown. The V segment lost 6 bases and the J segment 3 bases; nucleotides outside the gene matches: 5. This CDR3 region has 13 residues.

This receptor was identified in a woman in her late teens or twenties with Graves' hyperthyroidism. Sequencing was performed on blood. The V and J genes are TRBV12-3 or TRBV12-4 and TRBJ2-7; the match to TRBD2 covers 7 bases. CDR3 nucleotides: TGTGCCAGCAGCAACGGGAGGAGCTACGAGCAGTACTTC. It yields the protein CASSNGRSYEQYF.